These 11 T cell receptor beta chains were sequenced from one sample in a study of blood T cell repertoires in COVID-19. Generated by immunoSEQ multiplex PCR, the TCRdb table keeps only in-frame clones and is missing some. Of a few hundred thousand clones in the sample, 89% were seen once. Specimen: peripheral blood. The source of these receptors is a woman aged 40 to 50 who had recovered from COVID-19.

V is TRBV9 and J is TRBJ1-1; D remains ambiguous. V was cut by 4 bases and J by 1 base, with 17 bases left in between. The CDR3 covers 16 residues. Germline V gene lookup returns CDR1 SGDLS and CDR2 YYNGEE. The CDR3 bases are TGTGCCAGCAGCCTAACTCCGGCGGATTCGAACACTGAAGCTTTCTTT. It encodes CASSLTPADSNTEAFF. The whole variable domain, remainder taken from reference TRBV9 and TRBJ1-1, is DSGVTQTPKHLITATGQRVTLRCSPRSGDLSVYWYQQSLDQGLQFLIQYYNGEERAKGNILERFSAQQFPDLHSELNLSSLELGDSALYFCASSLTPADSNTEAFFGQGTRLTVV.

This clone was seen only once. DNA of the CDR3: TGTGCCAGCAGTCCCCCGGGACTAGCGTCGAACACCGGGGAGCTGTTTTTT. Protein sequence: CASSPPGLASNTGELFF. V is TRBV2 and J is TRBJ2-2; 10 bases fit TRBD2. This CDR3 contains 17 residues. Germline assignment: CDR1 SNHLY and CDR2 FYNNEI. Trimming took 5 bases from V and 0 from J; bases not matched to a gene: 6.

The chain recombines TRBV6-5 with TRBJ2-2; D gene ambiguous. There are 13 residues in the CDR3. Germline V gene data show CDR1 as MNHEY and CDR2 as SVGAGI. Trimming stripped 0 bases from V and 8 bases from J, with 7 bases between. CDR3 DNA: TGTGCCAGCAGTTACTCGACTCGAGGGGAGCTGTTTTTT. Translating it yields CASSYSTRGELFF.

The chain is built from TRBV7-9 and TRBJ2-1; possibly TRBD2 for D (7 bases). Trimming shortened V by 5 bases and J by 10 bases, and 18 bases separated the two germline ends. Germline V lookup: CDR1 SEHNR, CDR2 FQNEAQ (reference sequence). The CDR3 contains 14 residues. CDR3 in amino acids: CASSQDPEGGEQFF. The CDR3 coding sequence is TGTGCCAGCAGCCAGGACCCGGAGGGGGGGGAGCAGTTCTTC.

Details on this clone: This may arise from a read error, as a much more abundant clone is one base away. Here the CDR3 reads CASSQDRGQTQYF. DNA for the CDR3: TGCGCCAGCAGCCAAGACAGGGGGCAGACCCAGTACTTC. The J gene is TRBJ2-5, the V gene TRBV4-3; 8 bases agree with TRBD1. The CDR3 runs to 13 residues. Looked up from germline, CDR1 is LGHNA and CDR2 is YSLEER. V trimming: 0 bases; J trimming: 6 bases; junction bases outside the gene matches: 0.

CDR3: CASSLTSGLPREKLFF. The CDR3 coding sequence is TGTGCCAGCAGTTTAACTTCAGGTTTACCCCGGGAAAAACTGTTTTTT. This chain uses TRBV27 with TRBJ1-4; no clear D. This CDR3 spans 16 amino acids. Between the trimmed V and J ends, which lost 2 bases and 8 bases, there was a span of 18 bases. The germline V gene has CDR1 MNHEY and CDR2 SMNVEV (reference sequence).

The chain couples TRBV2 to TRBJ2-1, with TRBD2 matching 10 bases. This CDR3 contains 15 residues. CDR1 SNHLY and CDR2 FYNNEI come from the germline V gene. V lost 2 bases to trimming and J lost 6 bases; unmatched junction nucleotides: 4. In DNA, the CDR3 is TGTGCCAGCAGTGAATTAGCGGGAGGTTTCAATGAGCAGTTCTTC. This translates into CASSELAGGFNEQFF.

The chain is built from TRBV2 and TRBJ1-4; possible D gene TRBD1, 5 bases. V lost 3 bases to trimming and J lost 10 bases, with 9 bases between them. Per germline, CDR1 SNHLY and CDR2 FYNNEI. The length of the CDR3 is 12 residues. Here the CDR3 reads CASSDDRLKLFF. The CDR3 DNA follows: TGTGCCAGCAGTGATGACAGACTAAAACTGTTTTTT.

CDR3 nucleotide sequence: TGTGCCAGCAGTTTAGTCGCAGGGAATACGCAGTATTTT. It yields the protein CASSLVAGNTQYF. The J gene is TRBJ2-3, the V gene TRBV12-3 or TRBV12-4; weak D call: TRBD1 (5 bases). V gave up 1 base and J gave up 7 bases, with 9 bases separating them. The CDR3 loop spans 13 amino acids.

This rearrangement joins TRBV28 to TRBJ1-2; 7 bases map to TRBD1. The CDR3 spans 14 residues. The J segment lost 5 bases and the V segment lost 5 bases, leaving 8 bases of the junction unmatched. The germline CDR1 and CDR2 sequences are MDHEN and SYDVKM. The CDR3 region is CASSLQGVRYGYTF. The CDR3 DNA reads TGTGCCAGCAGTCTCCAGGGGGTTCGGTATGGCTACACCTTC.

The rearrangement joins TRBV7-2 to TRBJ1-2; D remains ambiguous. The CDR3 has 14 amino acids. Deletions cut 5 bases from V and 2 bases from J, with 12 bases between. Germline values: CDR1 SGHTA, CDR2 FQGNSA. CDR3 coding DNA: TGTGCCAGCAGCGTCACATACGGGAACTATGGCTACACCTTC. Translated, it gives CASSVTYGNYGYTF.